This T cell receptor (beta chain) was obtained from a study of shared clonotypes between healthy human individuals. As regards this clone: Its specificity is not known.

Study-level results: The researchers took only blood, and tissue repertoires probably look different.

Every donor, a Caucasian adult, lived in Nashville, Tennessee. The CDR3 length is 14 residues. Germline V gene data show CDR1 as SGHRS and CDR2 as YFSETQ. Trimming removed 4 bases from V and 1 base from J; junction bases left unmatched: 3. The assay was carried out at the deep level. Over several immunoSEQ plates, each subset's genomic DNA was distributed in even portions. Method: immunoSEQ multiplex PCR; TCRdb's copy keeps in-frame clones and lacks some. This table has over 400,000 clones, about 84% appearing once. This clonotype was sampled from a woman between 40 and 50 years old in good health. Some clones in this sample may be carry-over from other donors' samples. V is TRBV5-1 and J is TRBJ1-1, with 8 bases matching TRBD1. The sequencing input was PBMCs. The chain's CDR3 is CASSIGTGNTEAFF. The CDR3 nucleotides read TGCGCCAGCAGCATCGGGACAGGGAACACTGAAGCTTTCTTT.